The sequence of this T cell receptor beta chain was determined in a study of blood T cell repertoires in COVID-19. The germline CDR1 and CDR2 sequences are MNHEY and SVGEGT. The CDR3 consists of 16 residues. V shed 0 bases, J shed 5 bases, and the junction held 5 bases outside the gene matches. In the original processing: Estimates of nucleated cell counts were drawn from the amplification of reference gene primers. TCRdb's table, derived via immunoSEQ multiplex PCR, lists solely in-frame clones and lacks some. V and J calls and clone size are given by that table; D and trimming were obtained from the DNA. The data show under 140,000 clones, about 75% seen once.

This receptor was obtained from an elderly woman with active or convalescent COVID-19. The sample taken for sequencing was peripheral blood. This chain uses TRBV6-2 or TRBV6-3 with TRBJ2-3; 10 positions match TRBD2. The CDR3 nucleotides are TGTGCCAGCAGTTACTCGCAGACTAGCGGGCGAGATACGCAGTATTTT. This codes for CASSYSQTSGRDTQYF.